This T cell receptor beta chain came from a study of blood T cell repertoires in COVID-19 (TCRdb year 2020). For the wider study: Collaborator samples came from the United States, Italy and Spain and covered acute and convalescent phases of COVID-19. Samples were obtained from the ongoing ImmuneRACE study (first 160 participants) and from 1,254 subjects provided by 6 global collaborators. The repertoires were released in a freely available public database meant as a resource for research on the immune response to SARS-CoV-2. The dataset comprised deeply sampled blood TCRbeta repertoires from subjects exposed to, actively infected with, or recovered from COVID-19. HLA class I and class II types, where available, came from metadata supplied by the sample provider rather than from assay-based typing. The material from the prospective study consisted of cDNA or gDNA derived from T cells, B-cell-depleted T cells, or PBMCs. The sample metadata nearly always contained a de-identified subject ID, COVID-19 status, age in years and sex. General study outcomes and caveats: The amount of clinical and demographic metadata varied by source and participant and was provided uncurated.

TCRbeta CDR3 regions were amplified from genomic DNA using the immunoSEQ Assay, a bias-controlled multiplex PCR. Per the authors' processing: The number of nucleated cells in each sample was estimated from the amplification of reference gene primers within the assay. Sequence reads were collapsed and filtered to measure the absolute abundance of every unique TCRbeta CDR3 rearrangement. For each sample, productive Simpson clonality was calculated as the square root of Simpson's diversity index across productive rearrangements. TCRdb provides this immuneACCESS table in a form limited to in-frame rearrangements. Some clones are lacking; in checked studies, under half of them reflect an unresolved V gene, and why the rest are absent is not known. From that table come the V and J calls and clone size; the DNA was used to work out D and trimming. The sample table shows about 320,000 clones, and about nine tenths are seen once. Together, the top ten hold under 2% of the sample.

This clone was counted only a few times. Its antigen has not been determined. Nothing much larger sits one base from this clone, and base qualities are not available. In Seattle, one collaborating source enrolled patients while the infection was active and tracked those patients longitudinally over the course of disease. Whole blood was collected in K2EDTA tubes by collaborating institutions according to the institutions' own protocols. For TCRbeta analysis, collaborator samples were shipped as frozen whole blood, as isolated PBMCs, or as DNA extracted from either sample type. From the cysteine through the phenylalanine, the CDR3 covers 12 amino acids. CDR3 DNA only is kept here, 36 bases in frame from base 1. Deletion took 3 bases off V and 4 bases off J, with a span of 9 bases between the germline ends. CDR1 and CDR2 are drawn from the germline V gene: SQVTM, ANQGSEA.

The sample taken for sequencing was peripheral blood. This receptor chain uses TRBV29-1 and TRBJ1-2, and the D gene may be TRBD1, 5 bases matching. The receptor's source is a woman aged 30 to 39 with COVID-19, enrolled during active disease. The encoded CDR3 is CSVDGGGYGYTF. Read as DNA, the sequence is TGCAGCGTTGACGGGGGTGGCTATGGCTACACCTTC.